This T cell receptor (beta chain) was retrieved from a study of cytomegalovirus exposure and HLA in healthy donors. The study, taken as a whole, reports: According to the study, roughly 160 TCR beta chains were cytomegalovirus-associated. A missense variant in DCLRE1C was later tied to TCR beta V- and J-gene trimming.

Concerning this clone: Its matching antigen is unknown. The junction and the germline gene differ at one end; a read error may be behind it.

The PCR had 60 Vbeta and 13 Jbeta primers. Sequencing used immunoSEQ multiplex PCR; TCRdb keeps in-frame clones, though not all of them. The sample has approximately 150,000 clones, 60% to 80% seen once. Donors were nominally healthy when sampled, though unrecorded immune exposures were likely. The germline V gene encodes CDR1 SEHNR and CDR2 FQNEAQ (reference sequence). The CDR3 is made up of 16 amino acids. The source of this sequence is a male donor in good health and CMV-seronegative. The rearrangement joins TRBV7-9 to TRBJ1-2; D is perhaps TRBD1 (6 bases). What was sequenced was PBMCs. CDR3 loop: CSSSSLTGTGNYGYTF. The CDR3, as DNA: TGTTCCAGCAGCTCTTTAACAGGGACGGGGAACTATGGCTACACCTTC.